Below are 16 T cell receptor beta chains sequenced from a single sample in a study of CD8 T cells in Susac syndrome. RNA, at 0.5 to 1 ug, was reverse transcribed with random hexamers. TCRdb passed the immunoSEQ multiplex PCR reads through MiXCR, listing each CDR3 protein once. The profile shows 200,000 to 300,000 distinct CDR3 sequences, about 96% of them singletons. Sequencing used CD4+ T cells from PBMCs. All receptors derive from a human donor with Susac syndrome.

This chain connects TRBV13 to TRBJ2-5; TRBD2 agrees at 8 bases. The V gene's germline CDR1 is PRHDT and CDR2 FYEKMQ (reference sequence). The CDR3 consists of 15 residues. Trimming took 2 bases from V and 5 from J; bases not matched to a gene: 7. DNA of the CDR3: TGTGCCAGCAGCTTAAGTCTAGCGGGCAGGGAGACCCAGTACTTC. Protein product: CASSLSLAGRETQYF.

The rearrangement links TRBV20-1 to TRBJ2-5; 8 bases line up with TRBD2. With V trimmed by 3 bases and J by 0 bases, 6 bases remained unmatched. The CDR3 is made up of 15 amino acids. Germline assignment: CDR1 DFQATT and CDR2 SNEGSKA (reference sequence). The CDR3 sequence: CSARRGLAHQETQYF. DNA of the CDR3: TGCAGTGCTAGGCGAGGACTAGCCCACCAAGAGACCCAGTACTTC.

This clonotype appeared once. The gene calls are TRBV5-1 and TRBJ2-7; 10 bases are a match to TRBD1. J lost 1 base, V lost 4 bases, and 8 bases had no gene match. CDR1 SGHRS and CDR2 YFSETQ come from the germline V gene. The CDR3 runs 16 residues. CDR3: CASSTRQGARSYEQYF. As DNA, the CDR3 is TGCGCCAGCAGCACGAGACAGGGGGCGAGATCCTACGAGCAGTACTTC.

This chain links TRBV3-1 with TRBJ2-1; TRBD2 matches 10 bases. V lost 2 bases and J lost 4; bases outside the gene matches: 2. Germline V gives CDR1 LGHDT, CDR2 YNNKEL (reference sequence). The CDR3 has 15 residues. The CDR3 nucleotides read TGTGCCAGCAGCCAAAGCGGGAGGGGTTACAATGAGCAGTTCTTC. This sequence encodes CASSQSGRGYNEQFF.

V and J are TRBV5-1 and TRBJ1-2; D gene unclear. CDR1 and CDR2 from the germline V gene are SGHRS and YFSETQ. CDR3 length: 12 residues. The V end lost 4 bases, the J end lost 2 bases, and 6 bases lay between the germline ends. As DNA, the CDR3 is TGCGCCAGCAGCAAGGACAACTATGGCTACACCTTC. It specifies CASSKDNYGYTF.

J is TRBJ2-5 and V is TRBV7-8; 9 nucleotides align to TRBD2. The germline CDR1 and CDR2 sequences are SGHVS and FQNEAQ. The CDR3 has 14 residues. Trimming at V came to 5 bases and at J to 7 bases, leaving 8 bases not matched to a gene. CDR3: CASSPIAGVATQYF. The CDR3 DNA reads as TGTGCCAGCAGCCCCATAGCGGGAGTTGCGACCCAGTACTTC. The variable domain in full, completed from reference TRBV7-8 and TRBJ2-5, reads GAGVSQSPRYKVAKRGQDVALRCDPISGHVSLFWYQQALGQGPEFLTYFQNEAQLDKSGLPSDRFFAERPEGSVSTLKIQRTQQEDSAVYLCASSPIAGVATQYFGPGTRLLVL.

This clonotype was observed a single time. This rearrangement joins TRBV5-1 to TRBJ1-2; 12 bases align to TRBD1. This CDR3 is built from 15 residues. Germline V lookup: CDR1 SGHRS, CDR2 YFSETQ. Trimming removed 3 bases from V and 7 bases from J; junction bases left unmatched: 7. CDR3 protein: CASSSRDRGRAGYTF. The CDR3 nucleotides are TGCGCCAGCAGCTCCCGGGACAGGGGGCGTGCTGGCTACACCTTC.

V usage is TRBV13 and J usage is TRBJ1-2, with 7 bases that match TRBD1. There are 11 residues in the CDR3. Germline V gene data show CDR1 as PRHDT and CDR2 as FYEKMQ (reference sequence). Trimming removed 8 bases from V and 8 bases from J; junction bases left unmatched: 5. The DNA for the CDR3 is TGTGCCAGCCGAAGGGGGCAAGGCTACACCTTC. This encodes CASRRGQGYTF.

The chain recombines TRBV4-1 with TRBJ1-2, with D possibly TRBD1 on 6 matching bases. V was trimmed by 4 bases and J by 3 bases, leaving 15 bases between them. CDR3 length equals 15 residues. Per the germline V gene, CDR1 is MGHRA and CDR2 is YSYEKL. The CDR3 region is CASSLRDILDYGYTF. In nucleotides, the CDR3 is TGCGCCAGCAGCCTGAGGGACATCCTGGACTATGGCTACACCTTC.

The chain recombines TRBV30 with TRBJ2-3, with 10 bases matching TRBD2. Trimming removed 3 bases from V and 1 base from J; junction bases left unmatched: 16. This CDR3 has 19 residues. Germline V CDR1 and CDR2: GTSNPN, SVGIG (reference sequence). In nucleotides, the CDR3 is TGTGCCTGGAGCGCGGCCCGGACTAGCGGCGGACGGGGCACAGATACGCAGTATTTT. Translating it yields CAWSAARTSGGRGTDTQYF.

The CDR3 nucleotides read TGTGCCAGCTCACCCGAATGGAGCTATGGCTACACCTTC. Translation: CASSPEWSYGYTF. The chain links TRBV18 to TRBJ1-2, with unresolved D. Germline CDR1 reads KGHSH; CDR2 reads LQKENI. The CDR3 length is 13 residues. V lost 3 bases to trimming and J lost 4 bases, with 9 bases between them.

The chain carries TRBV29-1 and TRBJ1-1; D gene ambiguous. V gave up 4 bases and J gave up 4 bases, with 13 bases separating them. This CDR3 is built from 13 residues. Germline V gene data show CDR1 as SQVTM and CDR2 as ANQGSEA. The chain's CDR3 is CSVVGRLVTEAFF. The CDR3 DNA follows: TGCAGCGTTGTAGGGAGGCTGGTCACTGAAGCTTTCTTT.

The chain is built from TRBV29-1 and TRBJ2-2, with D unresolved. Germline CDR1 and CDR2: SQVTM and ANQGSEA. The CDR3 is made up of 12 amino acids. The germline V and J ends were trimmed by 7 bases and 0 bases, with 6 bases remaining between them. As DNA, the CDR3 is TGCAGCGCCCGATCGAACACCGGGGAGCTGTTTTTT. Translated, it gives CSARSNTGELFF.

The chain has TRBV10-3 and TRBJ2-1; D is unclear. Trimming removed 4 bases from V and 0 bases from J, with 10 bases in between. The CDR3 is 15 residues long. The germline gives CDR1 ENHRY, CDR2 SYGVKD. Written as DNA, the CDR3 is TGTGCCATCAGTGTGGCGGAAAGCTCCTACAATGAGCAGTTCTTC. Protein sequence: CAISVAESSYNEQFF.

The genes are TRBV29-1 and TRBJ2-7, with TRBD1 matching 10 bases. V lost 4 bases, J lost 3 bases, and 6 bases stayed unmatched. The CDR3 totals 14 residues. CDR1 is SQVTM and CDR2 is ANQGSEA in the germline V gene. The CDR3 DNA reads TGCAGCGTTGCTACGGACAGGGGGTTCTACGAGCAGTACTTC. Translation gives CSVATDRGFYEQYF.

This rearrangement joins TRBV6-5 to TRBJ1-2; TRBD1 aligns across 7 bases. CDR3 length: 18 residues. Germline V gene lookup returns CDR1 MNHEY and CDR2 SVGAGI. Trimming at V came to 0 bases and at J to 2 bases, leaving 12 bases not matched to a gene. The CDR3, as DNA: TGTGCCAGCAGTTACTCCAGACAGGGAATCGAAGGGAACTATGGCTACACCTTC. Translating gives CASSYSRQGIEGNYGYTF.